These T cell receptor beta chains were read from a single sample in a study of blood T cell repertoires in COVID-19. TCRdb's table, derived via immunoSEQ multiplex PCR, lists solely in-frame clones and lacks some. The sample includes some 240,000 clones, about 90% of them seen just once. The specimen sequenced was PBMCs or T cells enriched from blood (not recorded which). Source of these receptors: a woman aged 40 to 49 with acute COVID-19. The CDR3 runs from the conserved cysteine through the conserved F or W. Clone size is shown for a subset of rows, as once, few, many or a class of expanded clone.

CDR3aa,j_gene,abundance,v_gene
CASLGTSGRGPYEQYF,TRBJ2-7,-,TRBV27
CATSDSLGLAGGIFSYNEQFF,TRBJ2-1,once,TRBV24-1
CASRLALSGRVSYNEQFF,TRBJ2-1,-,TRBV12-2
CASSPKQGVQETQYF,TRBJ2-5,-,TRBV18
CASSLDAGGNEQFF,TRBJ2-1,-,TRBV5-1
CATQRWTGAGELFF,TRBJ2-2,-,TRBV5-1
CASSLRRTGTMNTEAFF,TRBJ1-1,-,TRBV5-6
CASSYSAALPTGELFF,TRBJ2-2,-,TRBV6-5
CASSWQAQPYGYTF,TRBJ1-2,-,TRBV7-9
CASSRGSSGVSDTQYF,TRBJ2-3,-,TRBV7-9
CASNPGTGVNTGELFF,TRBJ2-2,-,TRBV19
CASSTGQLTTPGELFF,TRBJ2-2,once,TRBV5-8
CASRTSGRQTQYF,TRBJ2-5,-,TRBV12-3/TRBV12-4
CASSIGQGRVAFF,TRBJ1-1,-,TRBV19
CATSRADRVSAQHF,TRBJ1-5,-,TRBV15
CASRDTGEGTDTQYF,TRBJ2-3,-,TRBV19
CSASRLAGGEQYF,TRBJ2-7,-,TRBV20-1
CATSPRGPGANVLTF,TRBJ2-6,once,TRBV15
CASSTGTGNRNTIYF,TRBJ1-3,-,TRBV19
CSASTWSGSSNEQFF,TRBJ2-1,-,TRBV20-1
CASSLGLLNEQFF,TRBJ2-1,-,TRBV3-1/TRBV3-2
CASRLAGANEQFF,TRBJ2-1,-,TRBV12-3/TRBV12-4
CASSSNSGANVLTF,TRBJ2-6,-,TRBV5-1
CASSRTTDTQYF,TRBJ2-3,-,TRBV5-6